Listed below are T cell receptor beta chains from one sample, sequenced in a study of tumor and adjacent non-tumor tissue in lung cancer. Using its own MiXCR run on the multiplex PCR reads, TCRdb lists one record per CDR3 protein. The sample lists roughly 75,000 distinct CDR3 sequences, over 75% occurring once. Material for sequencing was lung tumor tissue. All receptors come from a woman aged 45 to 65 with non-small cell lung cancer. Both conserved end residues are trimmed from each CDR3.

14	TRBV10-2	TRBJ2-1	ASSESGTRGMSEQF
11	TRBV7-8	TRBJ2-1	ASSAPDRNEQF
11	TRBV6-6	TRBJ2-2	ASRRQNVGELF
14	TRBV29-1	TRBJ2-7	SVEPHGTGDTTEQY
12	TRBV29-1	TRBJ2-7	SGTEGPGSNEQY
16	TRBV11-1	TRBJ2-2	ASSVAISGGYHTEELF
12	TRBV6-2/TRBV6-3	TRBJ2-2	ASSWQLNTGELL
11	TRBV20-1	TRBJ1-1	SARAIVNTEAF
14	TRBV5-1	TRBJ2-5	ASSLGSDRVRETQY
12	TRBV6-6	TRBJ2-3	ASSYSLSADMQY
9	TRBV7-8	TRBJ2-7	ASSLSLEQY
17	TRBV4-1	TRBJ2-6	ASSQDWWTGGSGANVVT
10	TRBV6-1	TRBJ2-7	ARRGDIYEQY
11	TRBV6-5	TRBJ2-1	ASSTASYNEQF
11	TRBV20-1	TRBJ2-7	SARGGALYEQY
14	TRBV28	TRBJ1-3	ANKMVGASSGNTIY
12	TRBV11-2	TRBJ2-3	ASSLGRDPDTQY
13	TRBV12-5	TRBJ2-3	ASGLRQGVTDTQY
13	TRBV4-1	TRBJ2-1	ASSQVIGSVNEQF
11	TRBV12-3/TRBV12-4	TRBJ1-5	ASSLGKNQPQH
12	TRBV6-6	TRBJ1-2	ARGGGTANCGYT
12	TRBV29-1	TRBJ2-3	SVSGTGAGDMQY
12	TRBV10-1	TRBJ1-1	ASSPQGSNTEAF
9	TRBV11-2	TRBJ2-5	VSSITEIQY
14	TRBV6-1	TRBJ2-7	ASRGNPRAHPYEQC
12	TRBV29-1	TRBJ1-1	SIGGGQDNIEAF
11	TRBV6-5	TRBJ2-3	ASSGSFTDTQY
13	TRBV5-5	TRBJ1-5	PSGGGGYSNQHQH
9	TRBV7-8	TRBJ2-5	ASGLTETQY
11	TRBV11-2	TRBJ2-3	TSSLAESDTQY
13	TRBV4-1	TRBJ1-5	ASSQVPGYNQPQH
9	TRBV12-3/TRBV12-4	TRBJ2-1	ANSLSHEQF
14	TRBV6-5	TRBJ1-3	ASRSPTRGTGNTIY
9	TRBV29-1	TRBJ1-1	SGVKTPEAF
11	TRBV6-2/TRBV6-3	TRBJ2-7	VSTVWENREQY
14	TRBV10-3	TRBJ2-1	AISGPGLAGNNEQF
13	TRBV28	TRBJ1-2	ANSLMGAWKYGYT
12	TRBV6-5	TRBJ2-1	ASREDYAYNGQF